This TCR beta chain was recorded in a study of chemoradiotherapy in HPV16-positive cancers. Looking at the study overall: Candidate HPV-specific clones and shared TCR motifs came from a couple of HPV16-positive patients.

Samples were taken several times over chemoradiotherapy. Trimming cost V 0 bases and J 0 bases, with 7 bases left between them. The CDR3 has 15 residues. Germline CDR1 reads SGDLS; CDR2 reads YYNGEE. TCRdb keeps only in-frame clones here, not all; method: immunoSEQ multiplex PCR. Of under 50,000 clones in the sample, under 80% were seen once. V and J are TRBV9 and TRBJ2-1, with D uncertain. The clonotype was recovered from a human donor with HPV-associated anogenital cancer. Sequenced material: blood, taken from a patient who underwent chemoradiotherapy. As DNA, the CDR3 is TGTGCCAGCAGCGTAGGTAGCTACTCCTACAATGAGCAGTTCTTC. Amino acid sequence: CASSVGSYSYNEQFF.